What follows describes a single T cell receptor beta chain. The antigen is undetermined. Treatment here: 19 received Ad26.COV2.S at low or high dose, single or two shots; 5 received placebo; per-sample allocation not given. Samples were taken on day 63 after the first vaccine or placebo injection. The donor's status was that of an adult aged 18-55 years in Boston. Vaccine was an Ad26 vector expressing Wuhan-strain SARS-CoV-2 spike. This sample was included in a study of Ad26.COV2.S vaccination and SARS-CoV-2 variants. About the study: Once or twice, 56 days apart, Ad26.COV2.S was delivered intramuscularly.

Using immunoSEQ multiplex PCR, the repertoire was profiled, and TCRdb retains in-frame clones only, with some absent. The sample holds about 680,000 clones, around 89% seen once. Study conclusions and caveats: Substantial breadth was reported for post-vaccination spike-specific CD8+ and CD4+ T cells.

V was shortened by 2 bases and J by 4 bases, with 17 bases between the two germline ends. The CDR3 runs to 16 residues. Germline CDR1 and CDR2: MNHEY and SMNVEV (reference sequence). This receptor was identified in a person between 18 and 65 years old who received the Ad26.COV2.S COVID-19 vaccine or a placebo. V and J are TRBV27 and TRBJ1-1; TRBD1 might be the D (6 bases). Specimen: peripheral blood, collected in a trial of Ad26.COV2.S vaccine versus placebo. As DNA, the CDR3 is TGTGCCAGCAGTTTAGACGGACGGTTAGGGGGCACTGAAGCTTTCTTT. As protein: CASSLDGRLGGTEAFF.